Below are 27 T cell receptor beta chains sequenced from a single sample in a study of T-cell memory formation after mild COVID-19. TCRdb re-derived calls from the 5' RACE reads in MiXCR, one entry per CDR3 protein. The sample contains about 560,000 distinct CDR3 sequences, 17% of which appear only once. The sample comprised PBMCs or a T cell subset sorted from them (not recorded which). These receptor sequences come from an adult woman who had mild COVID-19 (a few samples of this study predate the infection). Cell type and time point are not known.

This clonotype was counted a few times. This chain uses TRBV11-3 with TRBJ2-1, with 12 positions matching TRBD2. CDR3 length: 15 residues. After removal of 5 bases from V and 8 bases from J, the junction contained 7 bases not matched to a gene. Germline V gene sequence: CDR1 SGHNT, CDR2 YENEEA. The CDR3 spells CASSAGLAGFYEQFF. DNA for the CDR3: TGTGCCAGCAGCGCCGGACTAGCGGGGTTCTATGAGCAGTTCTTC.

This clonotype was observed a few times. The chain uses TRBV7-9 and TRBJ2-6; 11 positions agree with TRBD1. J gave up 2 bases and V 10 bases, and 4 bases lay outside the gene matches. Per the germline V gene, CDR1 is SEHNR and CDR2 is FQNEAQ (reference sequence). The CDR3 has 15 amino acids. CDR3 loop: CATGQGAAGANVLTF. The CDR3 region has the DNA TGTGCCACAGGACAGGGGGCGGCTGGGGCCAACGTCCTGACTTTC. Full variable domain (rest looked up from reference TRBV7-9 and TRBJ2-6): DTGVSQNPRHKITKRGQNVTFRCDPISEHNRLYWYRQTLGQGPEFLTYFQNEAQLEKSRLLSDRFSAERPKGSFSTLEIQRTEQGDSAMYLCATGQGAAGANVLTFGAGSRLTVL.

This rearrangement joins TRBV7-8 to TRBJ2-7, with a possible D match to TRBD1 (7 bases). The germline V and J ends were trimmed by 5 bases and 6 bases, with 20 bases remaining between them. The CDR3 is 15 amino acids. Germline-derived CDR1 and CDR2 are SGHVS and FQNEAQ. For the CDR3, the DNA is TGTGCCAGCAGCCCCCGGCGGGACAGCTTGTCCGAGCAGTACTTC. It is translated as CASSPRRDSLSEQYF. The variable domain in full, completed from reference TRBV7-8 and TRBJ2-7, reads GAGVSQSPRYKVAKRGQDVALRCDPISGHVSLFWYQQALGQGPEFLTYFQNEAQLDKSGLPSDRFFAERPEGSVSTLKIQRTQQEDSAVYLCASSPRRDSLSEQYFGPGTRLTVT.

This clonotype has at least ten counts. The V gene is TRBV6-6, the J gene TRBJ1-6, with 10 nucleotides matching TRBD1. The germline V gene has CDR1 MNHNY and CDR2 SVGAGI (reference sequence). Unmatched junction bases numbered 5, after V lost 4 bases and J lost 2 bases. The CDR3 is 17 amino acids. The CDR3 reads CASSSGQGFPYNSPLHF. The CDR3 DNA is TGTGCCAGCAGTTCGGGACAGGGGTTTCCCTATAATTCACCCCTCCACTTT.

This clonotype was observed a handful of times. The chain is built from TRBV20-1 and TRBJ2-7; 7 nucleotides agree with TRBD2. The CDR3 is 14 amino acids. V lost 2 bases and J lost 2; bases outside the gene matches: 6. CDR1 and CDR2 (germline): DFQATT, SNEGSKA (reference sequence). CDR3 coding DNA: TGCAGTGCTAGAACAACTAGCGTGACCTACGAGCAGTACTTC. This sequence encodes CSARTTSVTYEQYF.

The sample holds a few counts of this clonotype. J is TRBJ1-2 and V is TRBV27; D remains ambiguous. There are 15 residues in the CDR3. Per germline, CDR1 MNHEY and CDR2 SMNVEV (reference sequence). Trimming took 5 bases from V and 3 from J, leaving 16 bases between them. The CDR3 DNA follows: TGTGCCAGCAGTCCTAGACAAACAGTGTACTATGGCTACACCTTC. Translated, it gives CASSPRQTVYYGYTF.

The gene calls are TRBV27 and TRBJ1-1; D is unresolved. This CDR3 contains 13 residues. Trimming cost V 8 bases and J 1 base, with 11 bases left between them. From germline, CDR1 is MNHEY and CDR2 SMNVEV (reference sequence). CDR3 nucleotide sequence: TGTGCCAGCGGCCTCAGGTGGAACACTGAAGCTTTCTTT. Translation gives CASGLRWNTEAFF.

This clonotype was seen a few times. The chain has TRBV7-9 and TRBJ2-3; TRBD2 is a possible D gene (7 bases). The CDR3 spans 15 residues. Germline V gene data show CDR1 as SEHNR and CDR2 as FQNEAQ (reference sequence). V was trimmed by 2 bases and J by 2 bases, leaving 11 bases between them. CDR3 sequence: CASSLRGGLTDTQYF. The CDR3 DNA sequence: TGTGCCAGCAGCTTAAGGGGGGGCCTCACAGATACGCAGTATTTT.

The DNA of the CDR3 is TGCGCCAGCAGCCAAGCCAGAGGGTATGGCTACACCTTC. It translates to CASSQARGYGYTF. The gene calls are TRBV4-3 and TRBJ1-2; D ambiguous. The CDR3 loop spans 13 amino acids. Germline V gene sequence: CDR1 LGHNA, CDR2 YSLEER. Deletions cut 1 base from V and 5 bases from J, with 8 bases between.

This clonotype was seen a handful of times. V gene TRBV29-1 combines with J gene TRBJ1-2, with TRBD1 matching over 10 bases. CDR1 SQVTM and CDR2 ANQGSEA come from the germline V gene. The CDR3 runs to 15 residues. V was clipped by 3 bases and J by 4 bases; unmatched bases: 8. Here the CDR3 DNA reads TGCAGCGTTGAGGGACAGGGGACTTTCCTCTATGGCTACACCTTC. Translation: CSVEGQGTFLYGYTF.

The table lists this clonotype with a count of one. The chain uses TRBV2 and TRBJ2-2; 14 bases fit TRBD2. Trimming at V came to 3 bases and at J to 5 bases, leaving 5 bases not matched to a gene. CDR1 SNHLY and CDR2 FYNNEI come from the germline V gene. The CDR3 sequence is 17 residues long. CDR3 bases: TGTGCCAGCAGTGAGGGACTAGCGGGAGTATGGACCGGGGAGCTGTTTTTT. Translation gives CASSEGLAGVWTGELFF.

This clonotype was seen a handful of times. The genes are TRBV7-9 and TRBJ1-1; perhaps TRBD1 as D (5 bases). CDR1 is SEHNR and CDR2 is FQNEAQ in the germline V gene (reference sequence). V was trimmed by 3 bases and J by 6 bases, leaving 11 bases between them. The length of the CDR3 is 13 residues. The CDR3 nucleotides are TGTGCCAGCAGCTTCGGCAGGGCCCCTGAAGCTTTCTTT. Translated, it gives CASSFGRAPEAFF.

This clonotype has only a few counts. The chain recombines TRBV21-1 with TRBJ1-2; TRBD1, the table's D call, was not compared with the DNA. TRBV21-1 counts as a pseudogene. This CDR3 contains 17 residues. This CDR3 reads CASSLPLSRGLGYGYTF. The CDR3 nucleotides read TGTGCCAGCAGTCTACCCCTATCTAGGGGGCTGGGCTATGGCTACACCTTC.

This clonotype was counted only a few times. This sequence joins TRBV5-1 and TRBJ1-1, with D unresolved. The CDR3 loop spans 15 amino acids. Trimming left V 0 bases short and J 0 bases short, with 9 bases between. Per germline, CDR1 SGHRS and CDR2 YFSETQ. Here the CDR3 DNA reads TGCGCCAGCAGCTTGGATGCGGGCTTGAACACTGAAGCTTTCTTT. Translating gives CASSLDAGLNTEAFF.

V is TRBV19 and J is TRBJ1-4, with a tentative D call TRBD1 (5 bases). Germline V lookup: CDR1 LNHDA, CDR2 SQIVND (reference sequence). V shed 3 bases and J shed 3 bases, with 11 bases lying between them. CDR3 size: 15 residues. The CDR3 DNA reads as TGTGCCAGTAGTATCCAGGACACAGCTAATGAAAAACTGTTTTTT. Translated: CASSIQDTANEKLFF.

For this clonotype: One end of the junction does not line up with germline, which may come from a read error. The rearrangement links TRBV4-1 to TRBJ1-5; possible D gene TRBD1, 5 bases. Germline CDR1 and CDR2: MGHRA and YSYEKL. The CDR3 sequence is 14 residues long. The CDR3 sequence: CASSQGTSTQPQHF. The DNA of the CDR3 is TGCGCCAGCAGCCAAGGGACAAGCACTCAGCCCCAGCATTTT.

This clonotype occurred a few times. This chain uses TRBV6-1 with TRBJ1-5, with D possibly matching TRBD1 (5 bases). Trimming took off 4 bases at V and 4 bases at J, with 14 bases between the two ends. Per germline, CDR1 MNHNS and CDR2 SASEGT. The CDR3 totals 15 residues. CDR3 sequence (DNA): TGTGCCAGCAGTGGCAGGGAAGGCGGGAATCAGCCCCAGCATTTT. Amino acids: CASSGREGGNQPQHF.

This rearrangement joins TRBV20-1 to TRBJ2-7; D may match TRBD1 or TRBD2 (6 bases each). The CDR3 is 13 residues long. The V and J ends lost 3 bases and 4 bases respectively, with 13 bases between them. CDR1 is DFQATT, CDR2 SNEGSKA, per germline (reference sequence). The CDR3 reads CSASWGADYEQYF. The DNA of the CDR3 is TGCAGTGCTAGTTGGGGGGCGGATTACGAGCAGTACTTC.

This clonotype was picked up a small number of times. The chain has TRBV11-2 and TRBJ2-5, with 13 positions matching TRBD2. The V and J ends lost 1 base and 1 base, in that order; junction bases with no gene match: 3. The CDR3 extends over 17 amino acids. CDR1 is SGHAT and CDR2 is FQNNGV in the germline V gene. The CDR3 nucleotides read TGTGCCAGCAGCTTAGCGACTAGCGGGAGGTTCCAAGAGACCCAGTACTTC. This gives the protein CASSLATSGRFQETQYF.

V usage is TRBV6-5 and J usage is TRBJ2-7, with a possible D match to TRBD2 (6 bases). V was shortened by 2 bases and J by 6 bases, with 11 bases between the two germline ends. The germline V gene encodes CDR1 MNHEY and CDR2 SVGAGI. The CDR3 sequence is 13 residues long. The CDR3 DNA sequence: TGTGCCAGCAGTTACGCGCAGGGAGGCGAGCAGTACTTC. Translation: CASSYAQGGEQYF.

This clonotype was observed a few times. CDR3 coding DNA: TGTGCCAGCAGCCAAGTAGGACAGGTAGTCCAAGAGACCCAGTACTTC. Its translation: CASSQVGQVVQETQYF. V usage is TRBV3-1 and J usage is TRBJ2-5, with 7 bases matching TRBD1. Germline CDR1 and CDR2: LGHDT and YNNKEL (reference sequence). Germline trimming cut 1 base from V and 1 base from J; bases unmatched to any gene: 6. The CDR3 spans 16 residues.

This clonotype was seen only a few times. The chain combines TRBV20-1 with TRBJ2-1; weak D call: TRBD2 (6 bases). Per the germline V gene, CDR1 is DFQATT and CDR2 is SNEGSKA (reference sequence). V lost 1 base, J lost 10 bases, and 17 bases lay in between. The CDR3 is 14 amino acids. This CDR3 reads CSARATAAGGEQFF. The CDR3 coding sequence is TGCAGTGCTAGAGCCACGGCGGCTGGGGGGGAGCAGTTCTTC.

CDR3 amino acids: CSARDGPSSGNTIYF. The CDR3 bases are TGCAGTGCTAGAGATGGGCCTTCCAGTGGAAACACCATATATTTT. The V gene is TRBV20-1, the J gene TRBJ1-3, with D unresolved. Germline loops: CDR1 DFQATT, CDR2 SNEGSKA (reference sequence). This CDR3 is built from 15 residues. The V gene lost 0 bases and the J gene lost 3 bases, with 12 bases spanning the gap.

The chain joins TRBV30 to TRBJ1-1, with 9 bases fitting TRBD1. Unmatched junction bases numbered 11, after V lost 1 base and J lost 5 bases. The CDR3 runs to 16 residues. Germline V gene sequence: CDR1 GTSNPN, CDR2 SVGIG (reference sequence). For the CDR3, the DNA is TGTGCCTGGAGTGGACCGGGACAGGGAGGGAGTACTGAAGCTTTCTTT. Translating it yields CAWSGPGQGGSTEAFF.

Only a few counts were recorded for this clonotype. The V gene is TRBV6-1, the J gene TRBJ2-3; 8 nucleotides align to TRBD2. The germline V gene has CDR1 MNHNS and CDR2 SASEGT. The trim removed 5 bases at V and 3 bases at J, leaving 13 bases unmatched. This CDR3 has 17 residues. The CDR3 is CASSLVVIGRGTDTQYF. DNA for the CDR3: TGTGCCAGCAGTCTTGTGGTAATCGGGAGGGGGACAGATACGCAGTATTTT.

This chain connects TRBV6-2 or TRBV6-3 to TRBJ2-1; no clear D gene. Germline V gives CDR1 MNHEY, CDR2 SVGEGT. CDR3 length equals 13 residues. V was shortened by 6 bases and J by 8 bases, with 14 bases between the two germline ends. This CDR3 is CASSPAPVHEQFF. The DNA for the CDR3 is TGTGCCAGCAGCCCTGCCCCGGTACATGAGCAGTTCTTC.

The chain employs TRBV5-4 and TRBJ2-1, with 10 bases identical to TRBD2. Germline V CDR1 and CDR2: SGHNT, YYREEE (reference sequence). The trim removed 0 bases at V and 9 bases at J, leaving 6 bases unmatched. This CDR3 is 15 amino acids long. The CDR3 loop is CASSLVGLATGEQFF. The CDR3 bases are TGTGCCAGCAGCTTGGTGGGACTAGCGACGGGTGAGCAGTTCTTC.